One sample yielded the 9 T cell receptor beta chains listed below, sequenced in a study of cytomegalovirus exposure and HLA in healthy donors. The PCR had 60 Vbeta and 13 Jbeta primers. The table came from immunoSEQ multiplex PCR; TCRdb's copy has only in-frame clones and leaves some out. The data show 150,000 to 200,000 clones, approximately 85% seen once. The sequenced material came from PBMCs. The receptors shown here come from a man younger than 30 in good health and CMV-seropositive.

This clone showed up just once. The V gene is TRBV18, the J gene TRBJ1-2; possibly TRBD1 for D (5 bases). Per the germline V gene, CDR1 is KGHSH and CDR2 is LQKENI. CDR3 length: 15 residues. V lost 3 bases to trimming and J lost 4 bases, with 15 bases between them. In nucleotides, the CDR3 is TGTGCCAGCTCACCCACAGGATACGATCTCTATGGCTACACCTTC. It specifies CASSPTGYDLYGYTF.

CDR3 nucleotides: TGTGCCAGCTCACCCCAACCCGGGACCTACGAGCAGTACTTC. It translates to CASSPQPGTYEQYF. The rearrangement links TRBV18 to TRBJ2-7, with a tentative D call TRBD2 (5 bases). V was shortened by 3 bases and J by 2 bases, with 11 bases between the two germline ends. Per the germline V gene, CDR1 is KGHSH and CDR2 is LQKENI. The CDR3 runs to 14 residues.

With respect to this clone: A junction boundary mismatches the germline segment, possibly from a read error. V and J are TRBV7-9 and TRBJ1-1; D ambiguous. Germline V CDR1 and CDR2: SEHNR, FQNEAQ (reference sequence). The CDR3 contains 12 residues. The CDR3, as DNA: TGTTCCAGCAGCTTAGGTATCACTGAAGCTTTCTTT. Residues: CSSSLGITEAFF. Looking up the rest from reference TRBV7-9 and TRBJ1-1 gives the full variable domain: DTGVSQNPRHKITKRGQNVTFRCDPISEHNRLYWYRQTLGQGPEFLTYFQNEAQLEKSRLLSDRFSAERPKGSFSTLEIQRTEQGDSAMYLCSSSLGITEAFFGQGTRLTVV.

This clone has just a few counts. The V gene is TRBV19, the J gene TRBJ1-1; D is unresolved. Germline CDR1 and CDR2: LNHDA and SQIVND (reference sequence). The CDR3 contains 13 residues. V was cut by 7 bases and J by 1 base, with 10 bases left in between. CDR3 in amino acids: CASMRQKNTEAFF. The CDR3 DNA reads TGTGCCAGTATGAGGCAGAAGAACACTGAAGCTTTCTTT.

In DNA form, the CDR3 reads TGTGCCAGCAGGGCCAAGGGAAACACCATATATTTT. Protein product: CASRAKGNTIYF. This sequence joins TRBV6-5 and TRBJ1-3, with unresolved D. The V end was cut by 6 bases, the J end by 4 bases, with 7 bases between. Germline assignment: CDR1 MNHEY and CDR2 SVGAGI. The CDR3 has 12 residues.

The chain combines TRBV7-8 with TRBJ2-2, with D possibly being TRBD2 (6 bases). Germline loops: CDR1 SGHVS, CDR2 FQNEAQ. CDR3 length: 16 amino acids. V lost 0 bases to trimming and J lost 0 bases, with 8 bases between them. Here the CDR3 reads CASSLAEGSNTGELFF. The DNA of the CDR3 is TGTGCCAGCAGCTTAGCGGAGGGGTCGAACACCGGGGAGCTGTTTTTT.

J is TRBJ1-2 and V is TRBV30; perhaps TRBD1 as D (5 bases). V gave up 1 base and J gave up 8 bases, with 17 bases separating them. CDR1 GTSNPN and CDR2 SVGIG come from the germline V gene (reference sequence). This CDR3 has 14 amino acids. CDR3 DNA sequence: TGTGCCTGGAGTGCCGCCAGGTCCGGGGGGGGCTACACCTTC. It is translated as CAWSAARSGGGYTF. Using reference TRBV30 and TRBJ1-2 for the parts outside the CDR3, the full variable domain is SQTIHQWPATLVQPVGSPLSLECTVEGTSNPNLYWYRQAAGRGLQLLFYSVGIGQISSEVPQNLSASRPQDRQFILSSKKLLLSDSGFYLCAWSAARSGGGYTFGSGTRLTVV.

The chain employs TRBV10-3 and TRBJ2-5, with D tentatively TRBD1 (5 bases). The J call may be in error: the DNA end matches TRBJ2-7 better. CDR3 length: 13 residues. The germline V gene encodes CDR1 ENHRY and CDR2 SYGVKD. The chain's CDR3 is CAISSDSTYEQYF. The CDR3 nucleotides read TGTGCCATCAGTTCCGACAGTACCTACGAGCAGTACTTC.

The V call is TRBV18, the J call TRBJ2-3, with 13 bases that match TRBD2. V shed 4 bases and J 2 bases; nucleotides not matched to a gene: 3. The germline V gene has CDR1 KGHSH and CDR2 LQKENI. The CDR3 is made up of 16 amino acids. The CDR3 DNA is TGTGCCAGCTCACTGGGACTAGCGGGGACCACAGATACGCAGTATTTT. The encoded protein is CASSLGLAGTTDTQYF.